Listed here is a single TCR beta chain. The antigen is unknown. Without exception, sorted populations had purity beyond 98%. V lost 7 bases and J lost 6; bases outside the gene matches: 5. The CDR3 is made up of 11 amino acids. Germline CDR1 SQVTM, CDR2 ANQGSEA. The sample belongs to a study of beta chain features in type 1 diabetes. On the study more broadly: Similarity in age, gender and cell yields was seen between patients and healthy donors. Notes on the study in general: Overrepresentation of cells with high TCR expression could result from cDNA sequencing.

Every bit of the isolated RNA underwent reverse transcription, so sequencing read expressed TCRB transcripts. Method: immunoSEQ multiplex PCR; TCRdb's copy keeps in-frame clones and lacks some. The profile shows some 220,000 clones, roughly 11% of them singletons. Sample: central memory CD4+ T cells from blood. V and J are TRBV29-1 and TRBJ1-2; 7 nucleotides agree with TRBD1. The receptor's source is a man aged 18 to 35 in good health. CDR3 coding DNA: TGCAGCGCCGGACAGGCCGATGGCTACACCTTC. Translation gives CSAGQADGYTF.